Listed here are 3 T cell receptor beta chains from one sample, sequenced in a study of blood T cell repertoires in COVID-19 (dated by TCRdb to between 2020 and 2021). Receptor amplification or capture employed the immunoSEQ multiplex PCR assay. This immuneACCESS table, as held by TCRdb, lists in-frame sequences with V and J called but not all clones. Of the missing ones, under half trace to an unresolved V gene in checked studies; the others have no known cause. This sample holds approximately 170,000 clones; around four fifths were observed only once. The top ten clones comprise 10% to 15% of the sample. Sequencing was performed on peripheral blood. Every receptor here comes from a man aged 70 or older who had recovered from COVID-19.

The chain links TRBV6-5 to TRBJ2-7, with 7 positions matching TRBD2. Germline CDR1 MNHEY, CDR2 SVGAGI. The CDR3 has 15 amino acids. Trimming removed 8 bases from V and 3 bases from J; junction bases left unmatched: 13. CDR3 bases: TGTGCCAGCCGGCCGCTCGAACGGGACTACTACGAGCAGTACTTC. It translates to CASRPLERDYYEQYF.

The count of this clone is one. The chain couples TRBV6-5 to TRBJ1-4, with D maybe TRBD1 (6 bases). Trimming pared 2 bases from V and 7 bases from J, leaving 17 bases between. CDR1 and CDR2 from the germline V gene are MNHEY and SVGAGI. The length of the CDR3 is 16 residues. CDR3 region: CASSYRGHRRGEKLFF. The CDR3 DNA reads TGTGCCAGCAGTTACAGGGGACACAGACGGGGTGAAAAACTGTTTTTT.

This clone was observed a single time. The chain combines TRBV12-3 or TRBV12-4 with TRBJ2-3; no clear D gene. Trimming stripped 4 bases from V and 6 bases from J, with 11 bases between. The CDR3 runs to 13 residues. The CDR3 loop is CASSSYARDTQYF. The CDR3 coding sequence is TGTGCCAGCAGTTCTTACGCGCGGGATACGCAGTATTTT.